This TCR beta chain was sequenced during a study of technical replicates of blood from a handful of donors. The CDR3 spans 14 residues. Produced via immunoSEQ multiplex PCR; TCRdb's table is partial and in-frame only. The table has 70,000 to 80,000 clones, nearly 98% seen once; the top ten hold roughly 0.21%. The sequencing sample was made of T cells isolated from PBMCs. The chain is built from TRBV21-1 and TRBJ1-5; TRBD1 reflects the table's D call only, with no check against the DNA. TRBV21-1 is annotated as a pseudogene. The sequence derives from a human donor in good health. CDR3 region: CASRWTGEHQPQHF. In DNA, the CDR3 is TGTGCCAGCAGATGGACAGGGGAACATCAGCCCCAGCATTTT.